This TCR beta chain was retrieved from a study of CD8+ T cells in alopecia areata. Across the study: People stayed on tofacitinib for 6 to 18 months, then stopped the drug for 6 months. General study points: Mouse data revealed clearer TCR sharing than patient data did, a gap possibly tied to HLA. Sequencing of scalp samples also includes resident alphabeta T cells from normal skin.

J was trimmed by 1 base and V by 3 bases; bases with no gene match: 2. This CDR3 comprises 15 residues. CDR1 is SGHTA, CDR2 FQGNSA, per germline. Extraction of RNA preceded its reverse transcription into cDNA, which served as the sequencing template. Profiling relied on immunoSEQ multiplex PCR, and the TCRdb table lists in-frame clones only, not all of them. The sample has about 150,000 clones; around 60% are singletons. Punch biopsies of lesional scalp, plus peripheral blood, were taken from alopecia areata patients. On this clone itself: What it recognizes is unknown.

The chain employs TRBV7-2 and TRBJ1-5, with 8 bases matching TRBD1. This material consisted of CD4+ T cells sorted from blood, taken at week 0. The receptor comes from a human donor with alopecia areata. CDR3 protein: CASSFGQGSNQPQHF. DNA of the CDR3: TGTGCCAGCAGCTTCGGACAGGGAAGCAATCAGCCCCAGCATTTT.